The 3 T cell receptor beta chains below all came from one sample that was sequenced in a study of blood T cells in healthy people across ages. It was with a sample-barcoded 5' primer and a J-beta primer mix that a second PCR of roughly 7 to 12 cycles was run. A single record per CDR3 protein comes from TCRdb applying MiXCR to the 5' RACE reads. The sample has 600,000 to 850,000 distinct CDR3 sequences; approximately 25% are singletons. A further study also used this sample, focusing on T cells of mothers and their children.

Sample: blood. Receptors were obtained from a boy aged 10-17 years in good health.

V gene TRBV18 combines with J gene TRBJ2-7; D not resolved. CDR3 size: 13 residues. The V end was cut by 2 bases, the J end by 10 bases, with 15 bases between. Germline V gene lookup returns CDR1 KGHSH and CDR2 LQKENI. The CDR3: CASSPLRVESQYF. The CDR3 region has the DNA TGTGCCAGCTCACCATTAAGGGTAGAGAGCCAGTACTTC.

This clonotype appeared a few times. J is TRBJ2-7 and V is TRBV3-1; 8 positions agree with TRBD2. V lost 3 bases to trimming and J lost 5 bases; unmatched junction nucleotides: 3. The length of the CDR3 is 13 residues. CDR1 and CDR2 (germline): LGHDT, YNNKEL (reference sequence). CDR3 protein: CASSHAGGNEQYF. As DNA, the CDR3 is TGTGCCAGCAGCCACGCGGGGGGTAACGAGCAGTACTTC.

The chain links TRBV19 to TRBJ2-1; D is possibly TRBD1 (5 bases). The CDR3 totals 13 residues. Trimming pared 4 bases from V and 12 bases from J, leaving 16 bases between. Germline V gene sequence: CDR1 LNHDA, CDR2 SQIVND (reference sequence). The CDR3 DNA reads as TGTGCCAGTAGTACCCGCCCGGACACATGGCAGTTCTTC. Translation gives CASSTRPDTWQFF.